These 23 T cell receptor beta chains were all obtained from the same sample, sequenced in a study of blood T cell repertoires in COVID-19 (dated by TCRdb to 2018 to 2021). Receptors were amplified or captured by the immunoSEQ multiplex PCR assay. Here the immuneACCESS table is served through TCRdb, limited to in-frame sequences with V and J called. Missing clones are a known gap in these copies; in checked studies unresolved V genes cover under half, and the rest lacks a known reason. The table for this sample lists about 330,000 clones; 86% of them were counted only once. The biggest ten clones account for around 1.7% of the sample. Sequenced material: peripheral blood. The receptors were sampled from a woman aged 45 to 65 with acute or convalescent COVID-19.

V is TRBV7-3 and J is TRBJ1-1; possible D gene TRBD1, 6 bases. The CDR3 consists of 13 residues. V was pared by 5 bases and J by 6 bases, with 13 bases between. Germline CDR1 and CDR2: SGHTA and FQGTGA. The CDR3: CASSLSPGAEAFF. The DNA of the CDR3 is TGTGCCAGCAGCCTCTCACCAGGGGCTGAAGCTTTCTTT.

The V call is TRBV28, the J call TRBJ2-2; 9 bases align to TRBD2. This CDR3 is 17 amino acids long. V was pared by 5 bases and J by 0 bases, with 7 bases of the junction left unmatched. Germline V gives CDR1 MDHEN, CDR2 SYDVKM. The CDR3 DNA sequence: TGTGCCAGCAGTCCCGGAACTAGCGGGTCGAACACCGGGGAGCTGTTTTTT. Encoded protein: CASSPGTSGSNTGELFF.

This chain links TRBV24-1 with TRBJ2-1; 9 bases line up with TRBD2. V dropped 2 bases and J dropped 7; count of bases not matched to a gene: 8. The CDR3 contains 16 residues. Germline V gives CDR1 KGHDR, CDR2 SFDVKD. CDR3 sequence (DNA): TGTGCCACCAGTGATTCCTCTAGCGGGACCCTAAATGAGCAGTTCTTC. Amino acid sequence: CATSDSSSGTLNEQFF.

This clone was observed a single time. This rearrangement joins TRBV18 to TRBJ1-6, with 8 bases fitting TRBD1. This CDR3 contains 17 residues. The V gene end was trimmed by 1 base and the J gene end by 10 bases; junction bases not matched to a gene: 12. The germline V gene has CDR1 KGHSH and CDR2 LQKENI. The CDR3 here is CASSPRAGRGQVSPLHF. The CDR3 bases are TGTGCCAGCTCACCACGGGCCGGCAGGGGGCAAGTGTCACCCCTCCACTTT.

V and J are TRBV6-5 and TRBJ1-6, with 8 bases that match TRBD1. J lost 10 bases, V lost 5 bases, and 7 bases had no gene match. In germline, CDR1 is MNHEY, CDR2 SVGAGI. CDR3 size: 14 residues. CDR3 loop: CASSRDRGGSPLHF. The DNA for the CDR3 is TGTGCCAGCAGTCGCGACAGGGGAGGGTCACCCCTCCACTTT.

J is TRBJ2-6 and V is TRBV11-2, with D perhaps matching TRBD1 (5 bases). Germline CDR1 SGHAT, CDR2 FQNNGV. The CDR3 has 17 amino acids. The V gene lost 5 bases and the J gene lost 2 bases, with 16 bases spanning the gap. The CDR3 reads CASSRREVGPGANVLTF. The CDR3 region has the DNA TGTGCCAGCAGCCGCAGGGAAGTTGGGCCTGGGGCCAACGTCCTGACTTTC.

This clone was seen only once. The CDR3 nucleotides are TGCAGCGTTGGGTCTAGCTCTGGAAACACCATATATTTT. Protein product: CSVGSSSGNTIYF. The J gene is TRBJ1-3, the V gene TRBV29-1; D gene unclear. The CDR3 loop spans 13 amino acids. CDR1 and CDR2 from the germline V gene are SQVTM and ANQGSEA. The V end was cut by 4 bases, the J end by 0 bases, with 7 bases between.

The chain joins TRBV3-1 (or the pseudogene TRBV3-2) to TRBJ2-7; D might be TRBD2 (5 bases). Between the trimmed V and J ends, which lost 3 bases and 4 bases, there was a span of 10 bases. This CDR3 region has 13 residues. CDR1 is LGHDT, CDR2 YNNKEL, per germline (reference sequence). The CDR3, as DNA: TGTGCCAGCAGCCATGGAGGCGGTTACGAGCAGTACTTC. Protein product: CASSHGGGYEQYF.

Here the CDR3 reads CASSAGGLNSPLHF. In DNA form, the CDR3 reads TGTGCCAGCAGCGCAGGGGGCCTGAATTCACCCCTCCACTTT. The gene calls are TRBV28 and TRBJ1-6; 8 nucleotides align to TRBD1. V lost 6 bases to trimming and J lost 7 bases; unmatched junction nucleotides: 5. Germline V gene sequence: CDR1 MDHEN, CDR2 SYDVKM. This CDR3 contains 14 residues.

The chain has TRBV5-1 and TRBJ2-3; 7 bases fit TRBD1. In germline, CDR1 is SGHRS, CDR2 YFSETQ. V was pared by 2 bases and J by 0 bases, with 3 bases of the junction left unmatched. This CDR3 contains 15 residues. Here the CDR3 reads CASSFRDRSTDTQYF. CDR3 in DNA: TGCGCCAGCAGCTTCCGGGACAGAAGCACAGATACGCAGTATTTT.

The chain joins TRBV6-5 to TRBJ1-1; tentatively, D is TRBD1 (5 bases). Germline assignment: CDR1 MNHEY and CDR2 SVGAGI. The CDR3 loop spans 15 amino acids. The V end was cut by 6 bases, the J end by 1 base, with 15 bases between. CDR3 residues: CASRRRQTPNTEAFF. CDR3 nucleotides: TGTGCCAGCAGAAGAAGACAGACACCGAACACTGAAGCTTTCTTT.

The genes are TRBV24-1 and TRBJ2-1; 7 bases match TRBD2. The ends lost 6 bases at V and 0 bases at J; junction bases unmatched: 10. The CDR3 contains 17 residues. Germline lookup yields CDR1 KGHDR and CDR2 SFDVKD. CDR3 region: CATSPLTGGSSYNEQFF. The CDR3 nucleotides are TGTGCCACCAGTCCCCTAACGGGAGGTTCCTCCTACAATGAGCAGTTCTTC.

This clone was seen once. The V call is TRBV6-2 or TRBV6-3, the J call TRBJ2-7; 11 bases agree with TRBD2. Germline V gene sequence: CDR1 MNHEY, CDR2 SVGEGT. The CDR3 extends over 17 amino acids. Trimming at V came to 0 bases and at J to 0 bases, leaving 4 bases not matched to a gene. CDR3 sequence: CASSYSRLAGGSYEQYF. Written as DNA, the CDR3 is TGTGCCAGCAGTTACTCGAGGCTAGCGGGAGGCTCCTACGAGCAGTACTTC.

The J gene is TRBJ2-7, the V gene TRBV21-1; TRBD1 is taken as the D call from the table, unchecked against the DNA. TRBV21-1 is a known pseudogene. The CDR3 extends over 18 amino acids. CDR3 in amino acids: CASIPGQGLANLRSEQYF. CDR3 bases: TGTGCCAGCATCCCGGGACAGGGGTTAGCGAACCTAAGGAGCGAGCAGTACTTC.

The chain recombines TRBV24-1 with TRBJ2-7, with 10 bases identical to TRBD1. Germline assignment: CDR1 KGHDR and CDR2 SFDVKD. V trimming: 4 bases; J trimming: 3 bases; junction bases outside the gene matches: 11. The CDR3 is 17 amino acids. CDR3 sequence reads: CATSEATGTGDHYEQYF. As DNA, the CDR3 is TGTGCCACCAGTGAAGCCACCGGGACAGGGGATCACTACGAGCAGTACTTC.

The gene calls are TRBV6-6 and TRBJ2-1; TRBD1 matches 11 bases. V gave up 6 bases and J gave up 8 bases; unmatched junction bases: 9. The CDR3 consists of 15 residues. Germline V gene lookup returns CDR1 MNHNY and CDR2 SVGAGI (reference sequence). Written as DNA, the CDR3 is TGTGCCAGCAGCGCCGCAGGGACAGGGGGGCATGAGCAGTTCTTC. Translated: CASSAAGTGGHEQFF.

The V gene is TRBV11-2, the J gene TRBJ1-5; unclear D gene. Germline V gene lookup returns CDR1 SGHAT and CDR2 FQNNGV. V was cut by 1 base and J by 9 bases, with 4 bases left in between. The CDR3 has 11 residues. DNA of the CDR3: TGTGCCAGCAGCTTAGGAGGGCCCCAGCATTTT. Its protein product is CASSLGGPQHF. Drawing the rest from reference TRBV11-2 and TRBJ1-5, the complete variable domain is EAGVAQSPRYKIIEKRQSVAFWCNPISGHATLYWYQQILGQGPKLLIQFQNNGVVDDSQLPKDRFSAERLKGVDSTLKIQPAKLEDSAVYLCASSLGGPQHFGDGTRLSIL.

The chain is built from TRBV3-1 (or the pseudogene TRBV3-2) and TRBJ2-3; 7 bases map to TRBD2. Germline trimming cut 1 base from V and 5 bases from J; bases unmatched to any gene: 6. The germline V gene encodes CDR1 LGHDT and CDR2 YNNKEL (reference sequence). The CDR3 is made up of 15 amino acids. The CDR3 is CASSQVWGGGDTQYF. The DNA of the CDR3 is TGTGCCAGCAGCCAAGTTTGGGGCGGGGGAGATACGCAGTATTTT.

Worth noting for this clone: The junction and the germline gene differ at one end; a read error may be behind it. CDR3 protein: CASSRTSGRGGTGELFF. In DNA form, the CDR3 reads TGTGCTAGCAGTCGGACTAGCGGGAGAGGTGGCACCGGGGAGCTGTTTTTT. The chain combines TRBV7-7 with TRBJ2-2, with 13 bases fitting TRBD2. Germline CDR1 is SSHAT and CDR2 is FNYEAQ (reference sequence). CDR3 length: 17 amino acids.

The chain combines TRBV9 with TRBJ2-7; 7 bases fit TRBD2. The CDR3 runs 16 residues. With V trimmed by 0 bases and J by 1 base, 7 bases remained unmatched. From germline, CDR1 is SGDLS and CDR2 YYNGEE. The CDR3 coding sequence is TGTGCCAGCAGCGTAGGGAGGGGAGGGTTATCCTACGAGCAGTACTTC. Translation: CASSVGRGGLSYEQYF.

This chain links TRBV5-1 with TRBJ2-7, with 9 bases lining up with TRBD1. The V gene's germline CDR1 is SGHRS and CDR2 YFSETQ. CDR3 length equals 15 residues. Trimming cost V 4 bases and J 5 bases; bases outside gene matches: 10. CDR3 sequence reads: CASSVPTGGTDEQYF. The CDR3 coding sequence is TGCGCCAGCAGCGTGCCCACAGGGGGCACGGACGAGCAGTACTTC.

This chain connects TRBV2 to TRBJ2-7; D remains unclear. The CDR3 consists of 13 residues. V lost 6 bases, J lost 7 bases, and 16 bases lay in between. Germline V lookup: CDR1 SNHLY, CDR2 FYNNEI. CDR3 in DNA: TGTGCCAGCAGGCAGGATCAATTTGAGGAGCAGTACTTC. It codes for CASRQDQFEEQYF.

The chain joins TRBV27 to TRBJ1-3; D gene unclear. This CDR3 is 13 amino acids long. Trimming removed 5 bases from V and 0 bases from J, with 5 bases in between. Germline CDR1 MNHEY, CDR2 SMNVEV (reference sequence). The CDR3 loop is CASSAHSGNTIYF. CDR3 DNA sequence: TGTGCCAGCAGTGCGCACTCTGGAAACACCATATATTTT.